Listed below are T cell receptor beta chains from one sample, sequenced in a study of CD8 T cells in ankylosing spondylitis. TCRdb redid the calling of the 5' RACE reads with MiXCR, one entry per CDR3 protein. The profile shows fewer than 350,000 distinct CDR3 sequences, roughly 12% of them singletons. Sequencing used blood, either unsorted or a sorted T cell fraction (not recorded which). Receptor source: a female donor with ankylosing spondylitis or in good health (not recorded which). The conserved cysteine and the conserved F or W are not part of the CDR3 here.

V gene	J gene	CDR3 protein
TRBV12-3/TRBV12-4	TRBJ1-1	ASRRTGTGNPEAF
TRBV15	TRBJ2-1	ATSRDHGTFNNEQF
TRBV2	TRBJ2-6	ASSFLLGAFSGANVLT
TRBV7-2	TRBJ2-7	ASSSTSGPYEQY
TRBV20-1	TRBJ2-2	SARDSPGELF
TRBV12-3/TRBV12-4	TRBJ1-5	ASSFNTPQH
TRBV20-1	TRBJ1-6	SARPGLINSPLH
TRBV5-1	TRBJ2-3	ASSLATTGTYAQY
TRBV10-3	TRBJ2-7	ATSVGPTSYEQY
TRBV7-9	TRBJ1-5	ASSLGQQPQH
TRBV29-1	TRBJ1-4	SVSPGTGYEKLF
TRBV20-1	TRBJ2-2	SAREWRGADTGELF
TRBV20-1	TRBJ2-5	SAREGSASRGTQY
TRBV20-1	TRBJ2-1	SARDLQGQGEQF
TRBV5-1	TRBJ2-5	ASSFGTGGEETQY
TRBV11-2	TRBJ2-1	ASSQRSLAGGPSSYNEQF
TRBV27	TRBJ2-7	ASSPPGVYEQY
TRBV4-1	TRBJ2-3	ASSLFSGTQY
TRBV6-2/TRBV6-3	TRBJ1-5	ASRAWTGVNQPQH
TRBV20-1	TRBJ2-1	SAQPSGNTNEQF
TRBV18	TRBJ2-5	ASSPHQGGTQY
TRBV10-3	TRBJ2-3	AIRGRSTDTQY
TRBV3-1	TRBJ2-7	ASSQTVESSYEQY
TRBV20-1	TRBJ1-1	SASTDRPNTEAF
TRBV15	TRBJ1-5	ATSRGNPGEWQPQH
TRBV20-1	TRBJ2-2	SARAPEFFSQGPNTGELF
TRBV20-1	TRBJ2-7	SAYRGTYEQY
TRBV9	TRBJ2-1	ASSAGGLAARTDEQF
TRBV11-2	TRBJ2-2	ASSFNSGNTGEPF
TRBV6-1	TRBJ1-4	ASSDGTVWSQLF
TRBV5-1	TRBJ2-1	ASRTGQGSYNEQF
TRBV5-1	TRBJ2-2	ASSSAGQGNTGELF
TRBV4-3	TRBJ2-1	ASSQRQGEQF
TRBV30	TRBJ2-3	AWGQGDYDTQY
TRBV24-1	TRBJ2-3	ATSIGTITDTQY
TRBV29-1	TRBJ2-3	SVRANRADTQY
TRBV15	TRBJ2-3	ATSKERGATDTQY
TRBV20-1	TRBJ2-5	SARDRRWGETQY
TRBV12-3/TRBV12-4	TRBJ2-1	ASSRTSGGYNEQF
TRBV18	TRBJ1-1	ASSPDSYTEAF
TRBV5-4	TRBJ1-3	ASSLDTPGRGNTIY
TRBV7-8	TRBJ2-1	ASSSPWVFQDYNVQF
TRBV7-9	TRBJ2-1	ASSLAQRTSEQF
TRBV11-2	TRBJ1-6	ASSSQAGSPLH
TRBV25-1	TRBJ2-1	ASSVLRTDSYNEQF
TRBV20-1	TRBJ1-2	SARDGPLYGYT